This T cell receptor (beta chain) is from a study of blood T cell repertoires in COVID-19. Study information: Acute and convalescent COVID-19 specimens originated in the United States, Italy and Spain. PBMCs, B-cell-depleted T cells, or T cells provided the cDNA or gDNA that made up the material.

The V and J ends lost 3 bases and 4 bases, in that order; junction bases with no gene match: 4. The CDR3 consists of 15 residues. Germline V gives CDR1 SGDLS, CDR2 YYNGEE. Per the original data handling: It was from reference gene primer amplification that nucleated cell counts were estimated. The assay was immunoSEQ multiplex PCR, and TCRdb's table has in-frame clones only and misses some. V, J and clone size are those of that table, while D and trimming were read from the DNA. The sample has 44,000 or so clones, 69% seen once. This receptor was identified in a man of 80 years or more with acute or convalescent COVID-19. The rearrangement joins TRBV9 to TRBJ1-3, with 10 positions matching TRBD1. The sample was peripheral blood. The CDR3 region has the DNA TGTGCCAGCAGCGCGACAGGGGGCGAAGGAAACACCATATATTTT. This translates into CASSATGGEGNTIYF.